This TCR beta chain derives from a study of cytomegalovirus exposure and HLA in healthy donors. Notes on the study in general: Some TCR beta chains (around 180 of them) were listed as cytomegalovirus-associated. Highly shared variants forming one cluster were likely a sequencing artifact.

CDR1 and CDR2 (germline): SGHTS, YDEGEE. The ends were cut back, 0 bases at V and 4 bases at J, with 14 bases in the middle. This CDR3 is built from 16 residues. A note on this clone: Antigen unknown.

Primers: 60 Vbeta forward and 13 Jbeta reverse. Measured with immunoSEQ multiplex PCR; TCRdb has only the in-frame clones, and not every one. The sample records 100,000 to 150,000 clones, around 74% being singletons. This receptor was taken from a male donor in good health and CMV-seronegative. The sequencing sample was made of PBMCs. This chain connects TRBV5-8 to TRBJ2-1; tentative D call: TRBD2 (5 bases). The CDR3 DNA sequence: TGTGCCAGCAGCTTGGGCGGGCCGCCCGCTTACAATGAGCAGTTCTTC. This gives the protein CASSLGGPPAYNEQFF.